This T cell receptor beta chain comes out of a study of cytomegalovirus exposure and HLA in healthy donors. Regarding the study as a whole: In an earlier analysis, productive rearrangement rates for most beta V segments clustered near 87% or 30%.

PCR primers comprised 60 Vbeta and 13 Jbeta primers. Libraries were prepared by immunoSEQ multiplex PCR; TCRdb keeps only in-frame clonotypes and omits some of them. The table includes roughly 200,000 clones, over 75% detected once. Details on this clone: The antigen is unknown.

The germline V gene encodes CDR1 KGHSH and CDR2 LQKENI. The V and J ends lost 4 bases and 7 bases, in that order; junction bases with no gene match: 7. CDR3 length: 16 residues. This sequence was found in a man aged 60 to 69 in good health and CMV-seronegative. The chain carries TRBV18 and TRBJ2-3; 14 nucleotides align to TRBD2. The sequencing input was PBMCs. The CDR3 DNA follows: TGTGCCAGCTCACAAGGGACTAGCGGGGGCCCGAATACGCAGTATTTT. Encoded protein: CASSQGTSGGPNTQYF.